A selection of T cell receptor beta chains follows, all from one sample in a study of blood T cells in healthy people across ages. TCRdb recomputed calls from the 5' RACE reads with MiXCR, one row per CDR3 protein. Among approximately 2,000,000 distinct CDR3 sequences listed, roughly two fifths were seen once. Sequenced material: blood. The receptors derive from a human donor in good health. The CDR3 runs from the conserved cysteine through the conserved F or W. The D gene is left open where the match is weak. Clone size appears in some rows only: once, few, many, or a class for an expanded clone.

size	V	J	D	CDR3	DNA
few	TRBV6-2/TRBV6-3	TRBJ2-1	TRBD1	CASRHGTGQVEQFF	TGTGCCAGCAGACATGGGACAGGCCAGGTTGAGCAGTTCTTC
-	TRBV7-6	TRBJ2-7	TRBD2	CASSLGLAAIEQYF	TGTGCCAGCAGCTTAGGACTAGCGGCTATCGAGCAGTACTTC
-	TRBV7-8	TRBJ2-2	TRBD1	CASSYGQGVTGELFF	TGTGCCAGCAGCTACGGACAGGGTGTCACCGGGGAGCTGTTTTTT
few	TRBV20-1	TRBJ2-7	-	CSARDRLASDPYEQYF	TGCAGTGCTAGAGATCGGCTGGCATCGGACCCCTACGAGCAGTACTTC
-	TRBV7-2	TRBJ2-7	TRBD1	CASSLGQTGGEQYF	TGTGCCAGCAGCTTAGGACAGACAGGGGGCGAGCAGTACTTC
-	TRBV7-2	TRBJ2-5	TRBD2	CASTLAAGGPETQYF	TGTGCCAGCACACTGGCAGCGGGGGGGCCAGAGACCCAGTACTTC
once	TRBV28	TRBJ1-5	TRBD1	CASRLLLGTGEGNQPQHF	TGTGCCAGCAGACTCTTACTAGGGACAGGGGAAGGCAATCAGCCCCAGCATTTT
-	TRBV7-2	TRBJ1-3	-	CASSFTGLQNTIYF	TGTGCCAGCAGCTTTACAGGGTTGCAGAACACCATATATTTT
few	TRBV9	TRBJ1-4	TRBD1	CASYQRLGTDPTNEKLFF	TGTGCCAGCTACCAGAGGCTCGGGACAGATCCAACTAATGAAAAACTGTTTTTT
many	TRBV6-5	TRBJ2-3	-	CASRESDLEDATQYF	TGTGCCAGCAGGGAAAGCGACTTAGAGGATGCTACGCAGTATTTT
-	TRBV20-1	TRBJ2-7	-	CSARNPYYEQYF	TGCAGTGCTAGAAATCCGTACTACGAGCAGTACTTC
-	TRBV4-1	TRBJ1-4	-	CASSQETRNRLFF	TGCGCCAGCAGCCAAGAAACGAGGAACAGGCTGTTTTTT
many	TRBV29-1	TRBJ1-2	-	CSVESRLYGYTF	TGCAGCGTTGAATCCCGTCTCTATGGCTACACCTTC
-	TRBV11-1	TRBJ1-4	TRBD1	CASSLRDWTGELFF	TGTGCCAGCAGCTTACGAGATTGGACAGGTGAACTGTTTTTT
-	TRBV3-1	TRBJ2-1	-	CASSQDREVSYNEQFF	TGTGCCAGCAGCCAAGATCGCGAAGTGTCCTACAATGAGCAGTTCTTC
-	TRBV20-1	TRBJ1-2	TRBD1	CSATGQGRGYGYTF	TGCAGTGCTACCGGACAGGGGCGGGGGTATGGCTACACCTTC
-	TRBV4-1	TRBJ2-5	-	CASSQAPLETQYF	TGCGCCAGCAGCCAAGCTCCGTTGGAGACCCAGTACTTC
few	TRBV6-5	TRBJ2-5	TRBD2	CASRLAGGFRQETQYF	TGTGCCAGCAGACTAGCGGGGGGTTTTCGCCAAGAGACCCAGTACTTC
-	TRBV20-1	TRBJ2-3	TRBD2	CSARNLAGTTDTQYF	TGCAGTGCTAGAAACCTAGCGGGGACCACAGATACGCAGTATTTT